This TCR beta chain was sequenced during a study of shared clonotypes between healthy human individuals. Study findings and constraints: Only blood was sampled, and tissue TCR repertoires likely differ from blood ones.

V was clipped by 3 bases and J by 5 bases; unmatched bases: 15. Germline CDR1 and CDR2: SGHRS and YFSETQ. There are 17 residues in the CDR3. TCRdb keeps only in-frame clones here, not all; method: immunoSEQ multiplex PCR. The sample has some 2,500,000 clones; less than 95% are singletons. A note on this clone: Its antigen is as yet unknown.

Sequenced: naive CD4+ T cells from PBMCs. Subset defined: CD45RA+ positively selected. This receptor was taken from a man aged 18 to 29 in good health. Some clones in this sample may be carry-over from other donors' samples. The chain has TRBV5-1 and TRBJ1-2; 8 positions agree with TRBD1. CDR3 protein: CASSSTIGQGLLYGYTF. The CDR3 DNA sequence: TGCGCCAGCAGCTCTACGATCGGACAGGGCCTATTGTATGGCTACACCTTC.